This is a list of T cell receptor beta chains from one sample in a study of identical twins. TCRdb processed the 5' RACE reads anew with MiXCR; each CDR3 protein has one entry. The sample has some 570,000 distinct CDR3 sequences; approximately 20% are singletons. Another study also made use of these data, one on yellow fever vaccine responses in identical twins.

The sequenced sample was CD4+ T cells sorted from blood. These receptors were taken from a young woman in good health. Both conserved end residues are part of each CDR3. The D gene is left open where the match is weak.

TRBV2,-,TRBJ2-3,CASSATGHQYTDTQYF
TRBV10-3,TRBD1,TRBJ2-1,CAISETGAPSNEQFF
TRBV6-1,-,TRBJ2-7,CASRGWGQGSYEQYF
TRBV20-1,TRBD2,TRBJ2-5,CSATGTSGGNQETQYF
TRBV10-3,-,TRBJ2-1,CAIRAGPISYNEQFF
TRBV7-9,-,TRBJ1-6,CASSFDTAYNSPLHF
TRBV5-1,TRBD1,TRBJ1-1,CASSSGQGRGTEAFF
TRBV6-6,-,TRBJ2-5,CASSYFGGQTQYF
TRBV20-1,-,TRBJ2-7,CSASGSLDEQYF
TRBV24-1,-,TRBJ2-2,CATSDERTHTGELFF
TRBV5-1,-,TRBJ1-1,CASSYQGQNTEAFF
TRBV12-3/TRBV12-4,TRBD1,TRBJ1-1,CASSKQGVLNTEAFF
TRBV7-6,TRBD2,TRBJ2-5,CASSLGASGSLETQYF
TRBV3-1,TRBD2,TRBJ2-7,CASSHSSGRAGQNEQYF
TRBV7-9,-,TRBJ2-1,CASSLGVAGRGEQFF
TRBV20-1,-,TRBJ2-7,CSANTNREPYEQYF
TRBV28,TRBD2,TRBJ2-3,CASSLISFRGVSTDTQYF
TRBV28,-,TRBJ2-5,CASSWWAGRREETQYF
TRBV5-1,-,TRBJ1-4,CASSLAAGTSTNEKLFF
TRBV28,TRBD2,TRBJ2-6,CASAGSGTRSGANVLTF
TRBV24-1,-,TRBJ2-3,CATSDFGDTDTQYF
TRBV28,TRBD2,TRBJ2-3,CASSLVGGSADTQYF
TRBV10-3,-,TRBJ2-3,CAISDQPGTDTQYF
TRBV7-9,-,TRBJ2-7,CASSYIGEQYF
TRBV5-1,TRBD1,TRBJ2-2,CASSEPGQGNTGELFF
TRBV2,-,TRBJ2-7,CASSGNSYEQYF
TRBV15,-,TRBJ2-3,CATSPSGDTQYF
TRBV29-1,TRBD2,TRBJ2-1,CSVVVGLARYEQFF
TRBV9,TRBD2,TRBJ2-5,CASSARAGVETQYF
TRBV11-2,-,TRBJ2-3,CASSFGVGRATTTDTQYF
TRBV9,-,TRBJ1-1,CASSGGQPNTEAFF
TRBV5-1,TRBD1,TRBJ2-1,CASSFDRGLEQFF
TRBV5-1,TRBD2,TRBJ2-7,CASSLPYGLAGGSGGEQYF
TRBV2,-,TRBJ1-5,CALQKGASQPQHF
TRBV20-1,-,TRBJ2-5,CSAPRGTEETQYF
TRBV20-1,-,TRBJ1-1,CSAIRRQGESAFF
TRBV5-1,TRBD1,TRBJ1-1,CASSLAWDRGRGNTEAFF
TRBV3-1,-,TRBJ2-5,CASSRAEQSQYF
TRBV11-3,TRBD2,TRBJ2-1,CASSRGTSGGRDEQFF
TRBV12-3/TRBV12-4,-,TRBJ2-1,CASSLTRSSYNEQFF
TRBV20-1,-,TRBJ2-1,CSAPGREQFF
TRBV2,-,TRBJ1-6,CASTPRTASMGSPLDF
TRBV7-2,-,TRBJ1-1,CASSLRWGRLTEAFF
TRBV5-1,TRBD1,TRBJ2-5,CASSWDRGRETQYF
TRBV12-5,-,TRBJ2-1,CASGLVLGKEPHEQFF